This T cell receptor beta chain was identified in a study of cytomegalovirus exposure and HLA in healthy donors. Study results and caveats: A later analysis found first-cohort TCR clusters tended to co-occur in the 90 to 150 validation repertoires.

Assay used: immunoSEQ multiplex PCR; TCRdb lists only in-frame clones, some missing. The sample has some 90,000 clones; around 88% are singletons. Details on this clone: Its specificity is unknown.

The CDR3 has 15 amino acids. Trimming stripped 1 base from V and 8 bases from J, with 14 bases between. Germline V gene lookup returns CDR1 SNHLY and CDR2 FYNNEI. The source of this sequence is a woman under 40 in good health and CMV-seronegative. The source material was PBMCs. The chain employs TRBV2 and TRBJ1-4; the D gene is possibly TRBD1 (6 bases). CDR3 nucleotides: TGTGCCAGCAGTGAAGAGGGGGGGATAGGAGAAAAACTGTTTTTT. Its translation: CASSEEGGIGEKLFF.